This TCR beta chain was recorded in a study of regulatory T cells in long-lasting Graves disease (dated by TCRdb to the early 2020s). In terms of the full investigation: Newly diagnosed Graves' disease patients had taken antithyroid drugs for less than 3 months. The study was registered as a clinical trial and conducted in China. A total of roughly 33 samples were covered by TCR sequencing, comprising roughly 13 persistent and 20 or so newly diagnosed Graves' disease patients. Peripheral blood TCR sequencing and RNA sequencing compared persistent Graves' disease patients with newly diagnosed Graves' disease patients.

General study outcomes and caveats: Because the primary lesion, thyroid tissue, could not be accessed, the study looked at peripheral blood alone. Compared with newly diagnosed patients, patients with persistent Graves' disease had lower TCR Shannon entropy and fewer highly expanded clones, which suggests clonal expansion. Persistent patients shared more public clonotypes among themselves (around 2,500) than newly diagnosed patients did (more than 850). The authors acknowledged the small sample size as a limitation that may reduce accuracy. Sequencing and analysis were limited to the TCR beta chain. TRBV28, TRBJ1-2 and TRBJ2-5 were preferentially used in persistent disease, while TRBV20-1 and TRBJ2-1 were favored in newly diagnosed disease.

With regard to this clonotype: Its recognized antigen is unknown. This may be a read error: a much more frequent sequence differs by one nucleotide.

Library method: multiplex PCR. Instrument on record: Illumina HiSeq 4000. TCR beta libraries were built with iRepertoire HTBI primers and Arm-PCR amplification of CDR3 regions. PCR products were gel purified before sequencing. Concerning the study's data processing: Gene usage analysis of CDR3 amino acid clonotypes relied on the approximately 60 TRBV and 14 TRBJ segments identified across samples. Filtered high-quality paired reads were merged into contigs using COPE and FqMerger. Contigs were aligned with BLAST to IMGT TRBV, TRBD and TRBJ reference genes, and CDR3 was defined per IMGT. Any clonotype with a frequency above 0.1% was classified as a highly expanded clone. Repertoire diversity was measured by Shannon entropy, and V-J evenness by the Gini coefficient. Clonotypes shared by more than one individual were considered public. TCRdb took the public reads, trimmed them with fastp at Q25, ran MiXCR for clone calling and kept in-frame beta chains. Every distinct CDR3 protein forms one entry, paired with its most common genes and DNA. TCRdb, not the authors, supplied the V and J calls. For this sample there are 400,000 to 450,000 distinct CDR3 sequences; about 16% appear just once. The ten largest clonotypes hold around 10% of the sample.

The CDR1 and CDR2 encoded by the germline V gene are MDHEN and SYDVKM. From its cysteine to its phenylalanine, the CDR3 spans 13 amino acids. The read is trimmed to its CDR3 DNA, 39 bases read in frame from base 1. The time point label, as the study defines it: newly diagnosed GD, antithyroid drugs for less than 3 months. For both TCR sequencing and RNA sequencing, RNA was extracted from PBMCs using TRIzol. The diagnosis of Graves' disease was made according to American Thyroid Association guidelines. The patients came from an endocrinology department in Xi'an, China. Each patient gave roughly 8.4 milliliters of peripheral blood, collected in an EDTA anticoagulant tube. PBMCs were isolated by Ficoll Paque Plus density gradient separation without further T cell sorting. An Agilent 2100 Bioanalyzer and agarose gel were used to assess RNA quality, and a NanoDrop 2000 was used to measure RNA concentration.

Separately, the same data were catalogued under a study of T cells in Graves' hyperthyroidism and ophthalmopathy. As that second study puts it: A patient counted as having stable Graves' hyperthyroidism if no progression to ophthalmopathy occurred over 18 months of follow-up. The hyperthyroidism patients were between 18 and 65 years old and newly diagnosed, with a disease duration of less than 2 months. The study excluded patients with uncontrolled infections, other autoimmune diseases, pregnancy or lactation. Diagnoses were established on the basis of clinical symptoms, serum thyroxine and TRAb, thyroid ultrasound, and orbital computed tomography. For the first round of RT-PCR on the TCR CDR3, the HTBI primer set was used together with the Qiagen OneStep RT-PCR kit. Most expanded thyroid clonotypes (frequency above 0.001) were also detected in blood, a finding suggesting that blood repertoires may reflect thyroid immune responses. A 13 V-J signature model separated ophthalmopathy from stable hyperthyroidism, with around 91% sensitivity and 81.08% specificity in cross-validation and 80%/75% in testing. During validation, the model predicted progression to ophthalmopathy a median of approximately six months ahead of onset, with almost 71% sensitivity and around 73% specificity. To identify distinguishing TCR V-J signatures, a discovery cohort of around 100 patients was used, comprising approximately 40 with Graves' ophthalmopathy and 55 to 65 with stable Graves' hyperthyroidism. Prospective prediction of ophthalmopathy was tested in an independent validation cohort of fewer than 20 hyperthyroidism patients and some 17 patients who later progressed to ophthalmopathy. For training and testing, the 110 or so patients in the discovery cohort were randomly divided in a 7:3 ratio. In several Graves' hyperthyroidism patients, the study also compared T-cell repertoires from thyroid tissue with T-cell repertoires from blood. After sampling, hyperthyroidism patients received methimazole starting at 30 mg daily, and ophthalmopathy patients received high-dose intravenous methylprednisolone. Libraries were constructed in a second round of multiplex PCR, after which size selection and purification were carried out. Libraries were sequenced paired-end with 100 bp reads on an Illumina HiSeq2000. SOAPnuke was used to process the raw data, removing reads that contained adapters or uncalled bases, had a mean Phred below 15, or lacked an exact match to the constant primer or identifier. High-quality paired reads were merged with COPE v1.2.5, and unique nucleotide sequences were defined as clonotypes. Clonotypes were aligned to IMGT TRBV, TRBD and TRBJ reference segments using MiTCR v1.1. The analysis included only V-J combinations with a frequency above 0.0001, which together covered about 99% of the repertoires. The TCS score was defined as the ratio of F50 (clonal expansion) to E x V (chaos), calculated using BLOSUM62-based TCRdist between CDR3 peptides within each V-J. Welch's t-statistics and random forest reduced around 520 V-J features to 13, which were used in a naive Bayes classifier (R e1071). No statistical method was used to fix the sample size in advance, and group allocation was not hidden from the investigators. The paper reports TCR Vbeta CDR3 sequencing of approximately 130 peripheral blood samples: 40 to 45 ophthalmopathy, 75 to 80 hyperthyroidism and around 17 progressor patients.

The chain couples TRBV28 to TRBJ2-3, and the D gene may be TRBD1, 5 bases matching. The sequence derives from a woman aged 25 to 39 with Graves disease. Donor details come from another sample of the same person, matched by shared clones. Sequences were derived from peripheral blood mononuclear cells (PBMCs), sampled at new diagnosis, from a patient treated with antithyroid drugs. The CDR3 corresponds to CAILDRDTDMQYF. The nucleotide sequence reads TGTGCCATCCTAGACAGAGACACAGATATGCAGTATTTT. This CDR3, with the reference TRBV28 and TRBJ2-3 proteins standing in past its ends, gives the full variable domain DVKVTQSSRYLVKRTGEKVFLECVQDMDHENMFWYRQDPGLGLRLIYFSYDVKMKEKGDIPEGYSVSREKKERFSLILESASTNQTSMYLCAILDRDTDMQYFGPGTRLTVL.